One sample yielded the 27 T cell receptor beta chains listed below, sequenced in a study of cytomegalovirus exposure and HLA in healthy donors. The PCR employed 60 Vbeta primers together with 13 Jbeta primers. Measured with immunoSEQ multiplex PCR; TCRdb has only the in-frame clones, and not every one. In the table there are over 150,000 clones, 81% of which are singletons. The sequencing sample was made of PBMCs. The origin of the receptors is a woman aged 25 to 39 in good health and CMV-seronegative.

CDR3 loop: CASSLEATRYEQYF. The CDR3 coding sequence is TGTGCCAGCAGCTTAGAAGCTACTCGCTACGAGCAGTACTTC. The chain combines TRBV7-2 with TRBJ2-7; D is undetermined. Germline lookup yields CDR1 SGHTA and CDR2 FQGNSA. With 1 base removed from V and 3 bases from J, the gap between germline ends came to 10 bases. CDR3 size: 14 residues.

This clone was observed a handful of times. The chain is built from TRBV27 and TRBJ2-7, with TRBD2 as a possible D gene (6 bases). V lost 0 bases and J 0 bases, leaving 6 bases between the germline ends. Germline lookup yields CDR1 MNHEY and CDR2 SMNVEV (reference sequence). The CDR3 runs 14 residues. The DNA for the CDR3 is TGTGCCAGCAGTTTATCCGGGAGCTCCTACGAGCAGTACTTC. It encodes CASSLSGSSYEQYF.

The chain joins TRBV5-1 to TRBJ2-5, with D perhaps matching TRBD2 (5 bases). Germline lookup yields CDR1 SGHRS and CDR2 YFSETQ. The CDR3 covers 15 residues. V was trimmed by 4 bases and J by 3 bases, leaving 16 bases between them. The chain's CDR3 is CASSADHGVEETQYF. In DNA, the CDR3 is TGCGCCAGCAGCGCCGACCACGGGGTTGAAGAGACCCAGTACTTC.

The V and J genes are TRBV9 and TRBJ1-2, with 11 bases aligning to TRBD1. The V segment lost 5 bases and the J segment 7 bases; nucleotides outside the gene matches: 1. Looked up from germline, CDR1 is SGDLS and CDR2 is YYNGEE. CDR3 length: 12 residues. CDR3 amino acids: CASRGQGGGYTF. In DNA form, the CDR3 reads TGTGCCAGCAGGGGACAGGGGGGTGGCTACACCTTC.

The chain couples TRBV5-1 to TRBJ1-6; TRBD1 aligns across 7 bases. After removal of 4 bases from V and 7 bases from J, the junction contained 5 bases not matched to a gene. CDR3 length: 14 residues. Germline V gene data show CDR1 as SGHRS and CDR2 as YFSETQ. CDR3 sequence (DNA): TGCGCCAGCAGCCCGGGGACAGCCAATTCACCCCTCCACTTT. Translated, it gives CASSPGTANSPLHF.

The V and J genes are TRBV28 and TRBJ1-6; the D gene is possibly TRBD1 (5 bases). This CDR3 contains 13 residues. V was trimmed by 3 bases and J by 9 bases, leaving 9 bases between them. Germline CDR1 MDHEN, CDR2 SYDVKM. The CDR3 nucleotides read TGTGCCAGCAGTTTGCTAGGGGCTTCACCCCTCCACTTT. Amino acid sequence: CASSLLGASPLHF.

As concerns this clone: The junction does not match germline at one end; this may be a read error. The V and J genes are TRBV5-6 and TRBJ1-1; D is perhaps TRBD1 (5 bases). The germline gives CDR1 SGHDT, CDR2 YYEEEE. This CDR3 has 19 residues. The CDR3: CASSPSHGRQYPMNTEAFF. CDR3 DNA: TGTGCTAGCAGCCCATCTCACGGGAGACAGTACCCCATGAACACTGAAGCTTTCTTT. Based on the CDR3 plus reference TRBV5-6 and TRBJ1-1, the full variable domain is DAGVTQSPTHLIKTRGQQVTLRCSPKSGHDTVSWYQQALGQGPQFIFQYYEEEERQRGNFPDRFSGHQFPNYSSELNVNALLLGDSALYLCASSPSHGRQYPMNTEAFFGQGTRLTVV.

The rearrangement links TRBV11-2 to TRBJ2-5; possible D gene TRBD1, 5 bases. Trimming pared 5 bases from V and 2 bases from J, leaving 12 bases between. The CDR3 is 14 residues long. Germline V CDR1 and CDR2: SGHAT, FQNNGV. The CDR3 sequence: CASSGFREQETQYF. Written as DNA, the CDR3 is TGTGCCAGCAGCGGTTTCAGGGAACAAGAGACCCAGTACTTC.

The CDR3 is CASRERRLLGANVLTF. The CDR3 DNA follows: TGTGCCAGCCGGGAAAGGAGATTGTTGGGGGCCAACGTCCTGACTTTC. This chain joins TRBV19 and TRBJ2-6; weak D call: TRBD2 (5 bases). The CDR3 consists of 16 residues. Germline CDR1 is LNHDA and CDR2 is SQIVND (reference sequence). Between the trimmed V and J ends, which lost 9 bases and 4 bases, there was a span of 19 bases.

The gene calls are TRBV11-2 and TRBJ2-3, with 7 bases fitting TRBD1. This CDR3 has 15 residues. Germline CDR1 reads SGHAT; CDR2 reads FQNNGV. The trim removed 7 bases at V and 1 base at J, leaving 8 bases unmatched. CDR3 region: CASTLVQGGTDTQYF. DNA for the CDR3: TGTGCCAGCACTCTAGTTCAGGGGGGCACAGATACGCAGTATTTT.

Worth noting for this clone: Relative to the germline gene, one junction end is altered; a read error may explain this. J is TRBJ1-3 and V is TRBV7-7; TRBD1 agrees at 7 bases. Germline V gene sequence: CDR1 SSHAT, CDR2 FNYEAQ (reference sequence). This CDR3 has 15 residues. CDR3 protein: CASSALQGAGNTIYF. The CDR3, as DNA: TGTGCTAGCAGCGCCCTGCAGGGGGCTGGAAACACCATATATTTT.

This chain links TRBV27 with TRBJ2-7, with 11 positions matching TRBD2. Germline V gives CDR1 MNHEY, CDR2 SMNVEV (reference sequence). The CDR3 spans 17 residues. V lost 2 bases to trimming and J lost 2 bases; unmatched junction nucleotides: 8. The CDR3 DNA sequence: TGTGCCAGCAGTTTACGGGGACTAGCGGTGGGGCCCTACGAGCAGTACTTC. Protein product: CASSLRGLAVGPYEQYF.

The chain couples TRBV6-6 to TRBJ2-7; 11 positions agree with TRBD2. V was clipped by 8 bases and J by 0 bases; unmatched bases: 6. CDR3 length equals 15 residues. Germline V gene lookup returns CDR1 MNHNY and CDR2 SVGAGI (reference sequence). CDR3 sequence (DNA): TGTGCCAGCCGGGAGACTAGCGGGGCCTCCTACGAGCAGTACTTC. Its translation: CASRETSGASYEQYF.

In DNA, the CDR3 is TGTGCCAGCAGTCCCCCGGACAGGGAGCAGTTCTTC. Its translation is CASSPPDREQFF. V is TRBV6-5 and J is TRBJ2-1, with 7 nucleotides matching TRBD1. The germline V gene has CDR1 MNHEY and CDR2 SVGAGI. V was clipped by 5 bases and J by 10 bases; unmatched bases: 5. This CDR3 is built from 12 residues.

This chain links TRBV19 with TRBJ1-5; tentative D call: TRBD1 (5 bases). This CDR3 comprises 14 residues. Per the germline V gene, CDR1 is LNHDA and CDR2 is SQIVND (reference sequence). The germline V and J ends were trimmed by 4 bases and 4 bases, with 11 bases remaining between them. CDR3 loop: CASSRTQTNQPQHF. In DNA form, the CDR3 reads TGTGCCAGTAGTAGGACACAGACGAATCAGCCCCAGCATTTT.

The CDR3 protein is CASSLLGAGQPQHF. The CDR3 coding sequence is TGTGCCAGCAGTTTATTGGGGGCTGGTCAGCCCCAGCATTTT. The V and J genes are TRBV27 and TRBJ1-5, with D possibly TRBD1 on 6 matching bases. Trimming took 1 base from V and 6 from J, leaving 10 bases between them. Germline CDR1 reads MNHEY; CDR2 reads SMNVEV (reference sequence). The CDR3 is made up of 14 amino acids.

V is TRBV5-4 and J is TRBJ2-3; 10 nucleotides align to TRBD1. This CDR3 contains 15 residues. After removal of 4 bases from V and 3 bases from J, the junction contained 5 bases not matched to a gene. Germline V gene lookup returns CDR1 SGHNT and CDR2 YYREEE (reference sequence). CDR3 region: CASSDPGQGTDTQYF. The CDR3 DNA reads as TGTGCCAGCAGCGATCCGGGACAGGGGACAGATACGCAGTATTTT.

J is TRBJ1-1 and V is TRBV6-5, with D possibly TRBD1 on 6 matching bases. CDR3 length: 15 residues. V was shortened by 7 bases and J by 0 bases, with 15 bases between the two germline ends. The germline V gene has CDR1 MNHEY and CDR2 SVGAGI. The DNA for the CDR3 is TGTGCCAGCAAAGAACAGGGTTTCATGAACACTGAAGCTTTCTTT. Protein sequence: CASKEQGFMNTEAFF.

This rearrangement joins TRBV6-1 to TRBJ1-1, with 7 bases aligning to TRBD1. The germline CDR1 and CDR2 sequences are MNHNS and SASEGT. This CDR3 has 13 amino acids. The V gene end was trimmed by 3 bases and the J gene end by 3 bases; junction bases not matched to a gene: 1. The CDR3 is CASSDGTDTEAFF. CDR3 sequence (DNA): TGTGCCAGCAGTGACGGGACAGACACTGAAGCTTTCTTT.

This CDR3 reads CASRMLSGQGPADTQYF. The DNA for the CDR3 is TGCGCCAGCAGAATGTTGTCGGGACAGGGGCCCGCAGATACGCAGTATTTT. The chain uses TRBV4-3 and TRBJ2-3, with TRBD1 matching over 10 bases. The CDR3 covers 17 residues. Germline V gene lookup returns CDR1 LGHNA and CDR2 YSLEER. Trimming at V came to 6 bases and at J to 4 bases, leaving 13 bases not matched to a gene.

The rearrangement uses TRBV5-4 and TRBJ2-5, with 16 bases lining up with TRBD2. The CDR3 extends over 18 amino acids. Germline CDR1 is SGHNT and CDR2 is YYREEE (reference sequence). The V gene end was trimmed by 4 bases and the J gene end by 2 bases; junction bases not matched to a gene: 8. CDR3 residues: CASSMPGTSGGAQETQYF. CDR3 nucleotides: TGTGCCAGCAGCATGCCGGGGACTAGCGGGGGGGCTCAAGAGACCCAGTACTTC.

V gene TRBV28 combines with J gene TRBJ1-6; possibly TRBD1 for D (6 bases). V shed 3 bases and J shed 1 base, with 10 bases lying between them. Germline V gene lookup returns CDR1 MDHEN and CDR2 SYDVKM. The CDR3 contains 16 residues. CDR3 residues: CASSFQGRSYNSPLHF. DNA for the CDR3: TGTGCCAGCAGTTTTCAGGGGCGGTCCTATAATTCACCCCTCCACTTT.

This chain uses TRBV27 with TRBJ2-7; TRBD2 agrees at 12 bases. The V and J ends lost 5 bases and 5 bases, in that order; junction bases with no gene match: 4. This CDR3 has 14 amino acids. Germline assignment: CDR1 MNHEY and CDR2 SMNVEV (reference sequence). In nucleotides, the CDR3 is TGTGCCAGCAGTCCGAGGACTAGCGGGAACGAGCAGTACTTC. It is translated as CASSPRTSGNEQYF.

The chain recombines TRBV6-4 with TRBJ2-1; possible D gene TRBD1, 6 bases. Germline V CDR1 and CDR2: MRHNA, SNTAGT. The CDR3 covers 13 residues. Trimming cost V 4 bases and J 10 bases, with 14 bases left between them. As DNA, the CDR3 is TGTGCCAGCAGTGGGGCAGGGGAAGGGGAGCAGTTCTTC. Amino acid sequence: CASSGAGEGEQFF.

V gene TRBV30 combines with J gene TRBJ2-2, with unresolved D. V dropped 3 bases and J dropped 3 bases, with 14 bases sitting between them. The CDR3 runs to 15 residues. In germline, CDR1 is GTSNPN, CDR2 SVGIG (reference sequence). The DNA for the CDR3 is TGTGCCTGGAGAAGTACATACAAGTACACCGGGGAGCTGTTTTTT. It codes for CAWRSTYKYTGELFF.

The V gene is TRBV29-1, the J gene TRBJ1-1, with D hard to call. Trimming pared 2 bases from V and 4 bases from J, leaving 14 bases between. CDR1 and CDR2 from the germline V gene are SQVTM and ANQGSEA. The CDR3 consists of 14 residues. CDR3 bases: TGCAGCGTTGAATCCCGCGGAAGGCCCACTGAAGCTTTCTTT. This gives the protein CSVESRGRPTEAFF.

This chain's CDR3 is CASSPGQGRNGYTF. Here the CDR3 DNA reads TGTGCCAGCAGTCCGGGACAGGGAAGGAACGGCTACACCTTC. J is TRBJ1-2 and V is TRBV6-6; TRBD1 agrees at 9 bases. The CDR3 is 14 residues long. V lost 5 bases to trimming and J lost 8 bases; unmatched junction nucleotides: 9. Germline CDR1 and CDR2: MNHNY and SVGAGI (reference sequence).